These T cell receptor beta chains were read from a single sample in a study of T cell repertoires in cytomegalovirus infection. TCRdb called the reads again in MiXCR, with one record for every CDR3 protein. The table includes 200,000 to 250,000 distinct CDR3 sequences, about 40% detected once. Their antigens remain unidentified. The sample in question was CD8+ T cells from cultured PBMCs, obtained from culture after CMV antigen stimulation. Every receptor here comes from a human donor in good health (CMV status not recorded). Some clones in this sample may be carry-over from other donors' samples. CDR3s include the opening cysteine and the closing phenylalanine or tryptophan. D genes are given only for firm matches. Rows may omit the clone size; those that give it use once, few, many or a size class.

size,V,D,J,CDR3,DNA
few,TRBV10-3,TRBD2,TRBJ2-1,CAISGLAEPGSYNEQFF,TGTGCCATCAGTGGACTAGCGGAGCCGGGCTCCTACAATGAGCAGTTCTTC
NA,TRBV7-3,TRBD2,TRBJ2-2,CASSYLGLAGGSGELFF,TGTGCCAGCAGCTATTTGGGACTAGCGGGAGGCTCCGGGGAGCTGTTTTTT
NA,TRBV15,TRBD1,TRBJ1-5,CATSEGQGVSSQPQHF,TGTGCCACCAGCGAGGGACAGGGGGTATCAAGTCAGCCCCAGCATTTT
NA,TRBV3-1,NA,TRBJ1-1,CASSQDLEGIKNTEAFF,TGTGCCAGCAGCCAAGATTTGGAGGGCATCAAGAACACTGAAGCTTTCTTT
many,TRBV3-1,NA,TRBJ2-7,CASSQEWGEVVHEQYF,TGTGCCAGCAGCCAAGAATGGGGCGAGGTCGTGCACGAGCAGTACTTC
NA,TRBV15,NA,TRBJ2-5,CATSRPTKQETQYF,TGTGCCACCAGCAGACCGACTAAACAAGAGACCCAGTACTTC
few,TRBV12-3/TRBV12-4,TRBD2,TRBJ2-1,CASDEGGTSGSKSYNEQFF,TGTGCCAGCGACGAAGGTGGGACTAGCGGGTCGAAATCCTACAATGAGCAGTTCTTC
few,TRBV7-9,NA,TRBJ1-4,CASSIDLEGKLFF,TGTGCCAGCAGCATAGACCTGGAAGGAAAACTGTTTTTT
NA,TRBV7-3,TRBD2,TRBJ2-1,CASSPTSGEQFF,TGTGCCAGCAGCCCCACTAGCGGGGAGCAGTTCTTC
NA,TRBV5-6,TRBD1,TRBJ2-7,CASSLLGTGVYEQYF,TGTGCCAGCAGCCTTCTCGGGACAGGGGTCTACGAGCAGTACTTC
NA,TRBV7-9,TRBD1,TRBJ2-3,CASSSRRQGEDTQYF,TGTGCCAGCAGCTCACGGAGACAGGGGGAAGATACGCAGTATTTT
many,TRBV7-8,TRBD2,TRBJ2-7,CASSPNPGTSGVGEQYF,TGTGCCAGCAGCCCTAACCCGGGGACTAGCGGGGTTGGGGAGCAGTACTTC
NA,TRBV12-5,TRBD1,TRBJ2-7,CASGLEWDRDYEQYF,TGTGCTAGTGGTTTGGAGTGGGACAGAGACTACGAGCAGTACTTC
NA,TRBV6-1,NA,TRBJ2-3,CASRNRVMTDTQYF,TGTGCCAGCCGGAACAGGGTTATGACAGATACGCAGTATTTT
NA,TRBV7-8,TRBD2,TRBJ2-1,CASSSIAGGQIF,TGTGCCAGCAGCTCAATAGCGGGGGGGCAAATCTTC
NA,TRBV5-1,NA,TRBJ2-7,CASSLARRGCEQYF,TGCGCCAGCAGCTTGGCCCGGAGGGGTTGCGAGCAGTACTTC
few,TRBV7-9,TRBD1,TRBJ2-3,CASSPPGDSSTDTQYF,TGTGCCAGCAGCCCCCCCGGGGACAGTAGCACAGATACGCAGTATTTT
NA,TRBV27,NA,TRBJ2-5,CASSLGAGETQYF,TGTGCCAGCAGTTTAGGGGCAGGGGAGACCCAGTACTTC
few,TRBV11-2,TRBD2,TRBJ2-5,CASSLEGTSGDQETQYF,TGTGCCAGCAGCTTAGAAGGGACTAGCGGGGACCAAGAGACCCAGTACTTC
few,TRBV4-1,NA,TRBJ2-6,CASSQDGRSGANVLTF,TGCGCCAGCAGCCAAGACGGACGGTCTGGGGCCAACGTCCTGACTTTC
many,TRBV7-2,TRBD1,TRBJ2-7,CASSFDRGAYEQYF,TGTGCCAGCAGCTTCGACAGGGGGGCTTACGAGCAGTACTTC
NA,TRBV4-1,TRBD1,TRBJ1-1,CASSHVPGQGRDTEAFF,TGCGCCAGCAGCCACGTCCCGGGACAGGGAAGGGACACTGAAGCTTTCTTT
few,TRBV25-1,NA,TRBJ2-3,CASSEKAGRTDTQYF,TGTGCCAGCAGTGAAAAGGCGGGACGGACAGATACGCAGTATTTT
NA,TRBV11-2,TRBD2,TRBJ2-3,CASSISGGEGTDTQYF,TGTGCCAGCAGCATTAGCGGGGGAGAGGGGACAGATACGCAGTATTTT
NA,TRBV7-8,NA,TRBJ2-3,CASSFQGRLRDTQYF,TGTGCCAGCAGCTTTCAGGGGCGTCTGAGAGATACGCAGTATTTT
few,TRBV6-6,TRBD1,TRBJ2-7,CASSYPGQGSHEQYF,TGTGCCAGCAGTTACCCGGGACAGGGGTCCCACGAGCAGTACTTC
few,TRBV27,NA,TRBJ1-6,CASSQTDSPLHF,TGTGCCAGCAGTCAAACCGATTCACCCCTCCACTTT
few,TRBV28,NA,TRBJ2-1,CASSSDRLSSYNEQFF,TGTGCCAGCAGTTCCGACAGGCTCAGCTCCTACAATGAGCAGTTCTTC
NA,TRBV5-5,NA,TRBJ1-2,CASSPGYGYTF,TGTGCCAGCAGCCCTGGTTATGGCTACACCTTC
NA,TRBV27,NA,TRBJ1-2,CASSPRGLGYGYTF,TGTGCCAGCAGTCCTCGAGGACTGGGCTATGGCTACACCTTC
NA,TRBV6-8,NA,TRBJ1-1,CASSYSSIGGSPSEDTEAFF,TGTGCCAGCAGTTACTCGAGTATCGGTGGCAGCCCCTCCGAGGACACTGAAGCTTTCTTT
NA,TRBV12-5,NA,TRBJ1-1,CASGLSWAGDPEAFF,TGTGCTAGTGGTTTATCATGGGCCGGGGATCCTGAAGCTTTCTTT
NA,TRBV11-1,TRBD1,TRBJ2-7,CASSFGQGYEQYF,TGTGCCAGCAGTTTCGGACAGGGCTACGAGCAGTACTTC
few,TRBV14,NA,TRBJ2-1,CASSQVGYGEQFF,TGTGCCAGCAGCCAAGTGGGTTACGGAGAGCAGTTCTTC
few,TRBV19,NA,TRBJ2-7,CASSTWTDSYEQYF,TGTGCCAGTAGTACCTGGACAGACTCCTACGAGCAGTACTTC
few,TRBV28,NA,TRBJ2-7,CASSLYDEQYF,TGTGCCAGCAGTTTATATGACGAGCAGTACTTC
NA,TRBV12-3/TRBV12-4,TRBD1,TRBJ2-4,CASSGQGPDIQYF,TGTGCCAGCAGCGGACAGGGACCGGACATTCAGTACTTC
once,TRBV28,NA,TRBJ1-5,CASTVVNQPQHF,TGTGCCAGCACAGTGGTCAATCAGCCCCAGCATTTT
NA,TRBV27,TRBD1,TRBJ1-5,CASSPRDRGGQPQHF,TGTGCCAGCAGTCCCCGGGACAGGGGAGGTCAGCCCCAGCATTTT
NA,TRBV7-9,NA,TRBJ2-3,CASSSGISSTDTQYF,TGTGCCAGCAGCTCGGGGATTTCTAGCACAGATACGCAGTATTTT
few,TRBV7-9,NA,TRBJ2-5,CASSLGRLIKETQYF,TGTGCCAGCAGCCTGGGCCGACTAATAAAAGAGACCCAGTACTTC
NA,TRBV7-9,TRBD1,TRBJ2-4,CASSLDPGQGNIQYF,TGTGCCAGCAGCTTAGATCCCGGACAGGGTAACATTCAGTACTTC
few,TRBV28,NA,TRBJ2-1,CASSLPLGLYNEQFF,TGTGCCAGCAGTTTACCACTAGGACTATACAATGAGCAGTTCTTC
NA,TRBV4-2,NA,TRBJ2-4,CASSQEGVLLAKNIQYF,TGTGCCAGCAGCCAAGAGGGGGTTCTCCTGGCCAAAAACATTCAGTACTTC
few,TRBV7-6,TRBD1,TRBJ1-1,CASSLTRTGMNTEAFF,TGTGCCAGCAGCCTTACCAGGACAGGGATGAACACTGAAGCTTTCTTT
once,TRBV27,NA,TRBJ1-5,CASSRSRGGNQPQHF,TGTGCCAGCAGTCGATCCAGGGGAGGCAATCAGCCCCAGCATTTT
once,TRBV4-1,NA,TRBJ2-1,CASSQTIGEQFF,TGCGCCAGCAGCCAGACTATCGGGGAGCAGTTCTTC
NA,TRBV28,TRBD2,TRBJ2-1,CASSILRLAGGVSYNEQFF,TGTGCCAGCAGTATTCTCCGACTAGCGGGAGGTGTCTCCTACAATGAGCAGTTCTTC
many,TRBV7-2,NA,TRBJ1-2,CASSLAGGPNYGYTF,TGTGCCAGCAGCTTAGCGGGGGGACCTAACTATGGCTACACCTTC
NA,TRBV11-2,NA,TRBJ1-1,CASSSSPYVGVNTEAFF,TGTGCCAGCAGCTCCTCCCCTTATGTGGGGGTGAACACTGAAGCTTTCTTT
NA,TRBV27,TRBD1,TRBJ1-5,CASRQGTGNQPQHF,TGTGCCAGCAGGCAAGGGACAGGGAATCAGCCCCAGCATTTT
NA,TRBV5-1,TRBD2,TRBJ2-3,CASSLAGRASRTDTQYF,TGCGCCAGCAGCTTGGCGGGGAGGGCGTCCCGGACAGATACGCAGTATTTT
few,TRBV5-1,TRBD1,TRBJ1-6,CASSLEFGQGYNSPLHF,TGCGCCAGCAGCCTGGAATTCGGACAGGGCTACAATTCACCCCTCCACTTT
NA,TRBV12-3/TRBV12-4,TRBD2,TRBJ2-3,CASSQTGTSGTDTQYF,TGTGCCAGCAGCCAAACCGGGACTAGCGGCACAGATACGCAGTATTTT